This T cell receptor beta chain came from a study of T cells in Graves' hyperthyroidism and ophthalmopathy. At the level of the study: Peripheral blood was collected at initial diagnosis, before any treatment.

First hyperthyroidism diagnosis is when the blood sample was obtained, before any ophthalmopathy symptoms. Amplification yielded TCR beta CDR3 regions, with RNA transcripts as the source. The HTBI primer set was used in a first-round RT-PCR of the TCR CDR3. In TCRdb, the multiplex PCR reads were re-called with MiXCR into one record per CDR3 protein. The data contain almost 600,000 distinct CDR3 sequences, 11% to 15% of them singletons. Germline CDR1 reads DFQATT; CDR2 reads SNEGSKA (reference sequence). J was trimmed by 4 bases and V by 5 bases; bases with no gene match: 9. This CDR3 has 16 residues. The source of this sequence is a woman younger than 45 with Graves' hyperthyroidism that later progressed to Graves' ophthalmopathy. V gene TRBV20-1 combines with J gene TRBJ2-3; 13 nucleotides align to TRBD2. Sequenced: blood. For the CDR3, the DNA is TGCAGTGCTTTACAAAGGACTAGCGGGAGACCAGATACGCAGTATTTT. This gives the protein CSALQRTSGRPDTQYF.